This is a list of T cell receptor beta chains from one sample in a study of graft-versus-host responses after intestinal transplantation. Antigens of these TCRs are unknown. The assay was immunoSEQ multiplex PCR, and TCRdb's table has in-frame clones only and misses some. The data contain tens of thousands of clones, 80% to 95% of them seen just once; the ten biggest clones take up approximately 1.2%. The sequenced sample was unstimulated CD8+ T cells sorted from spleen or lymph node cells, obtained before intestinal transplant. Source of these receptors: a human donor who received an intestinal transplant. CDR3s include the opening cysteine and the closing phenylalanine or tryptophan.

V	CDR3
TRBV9	CASSARDSQETQYF
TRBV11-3	CASSLVHPTYEQYF
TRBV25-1	CASSEWSSRADTQYF
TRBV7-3	CASSVDAGQGDTGELFF
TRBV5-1	CASSPYTIQGDTEAFF
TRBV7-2	CASSLSAGETEAFF
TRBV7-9	CASSLVAGADGYTF
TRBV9	CASSVGPGATYEQYF
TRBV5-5	CASSPNSRTGNYGYTF
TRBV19	CASSMAETGGLGNTIYF